This T cell receptor (beta chain) was sequenced during a study of blood T cell repertoires in COVID-19. CDR3 length: 14 residues. Trimming stripped 3 bases from V and 3 bases from J, with 11 bases between. Germline-derived CDR1 and CDR2 are WSHSY and SAAADI. Assay used: immunoSEQ multiplex PCR; TCRdb lists only in-frame clones, some missing. The table records 220,000 or so clones, approximately 85% of them present only once. Sequenced: peripheral blood. The chain uses TRBV10-2 and TRBJ1-2; D gene ambiguous. The receptor was isolated from a woman aged 80 or over with COVID-19, enrolled during active disease. For the CDR3, the DNA is TGCGCCAGCAGTGACTACCTCTCCTACTATGGCTACACCTTC. Its protein is CASSDYLSYYGYTF.